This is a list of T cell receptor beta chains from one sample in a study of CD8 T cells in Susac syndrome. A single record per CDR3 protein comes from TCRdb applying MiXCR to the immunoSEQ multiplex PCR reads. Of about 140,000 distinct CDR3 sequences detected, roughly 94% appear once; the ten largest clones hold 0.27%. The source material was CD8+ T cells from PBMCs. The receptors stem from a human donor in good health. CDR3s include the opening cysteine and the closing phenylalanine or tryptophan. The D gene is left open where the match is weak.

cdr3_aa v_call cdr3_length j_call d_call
CSAGGTVNYEQYF TRBV20-1 13 TRBJ2-7 -
CASSLSAGSTYNEQFF TRBV27 16 TRBJ2-1 -
CSANLRDSTYEQYF TRBV20-1 14 TRBJ2-7 TRBD1
CASRQVEVASYEQYF TRBV7-8 15 TRBJ2-7 -
CASNLGSGAEAFF TRBV5-6 13 TRBJ1-1 -
CASSERGRYTGELFF TRBV25-1 15 TRBJ2-2 TRBD2
CASSGTSDSYEQYF TRBV9 14 TRBJ2-7 TRBD2
CASSLGQGYNEQFF TRBV13 14 TRBJ2-1 TRBD1
CSGLDGTKNIQYF TRBV29-1 13 TRBJ2-4 -
CASSVGGEKLFF TRBV13 12 TRBJ1-4 -
CASSGLSRNTEAFF TRBV5-5 14 TRBJ1-1 -
CSARSMTSRHYEQYF TRBV20-1 15 TRBJ2-7 TRBD2
CASSSPGTGDDEQYF TRBV27 15 TRBJ2-7 TRBD1
CASSPGLAGGPWNEQFF TRBV6-1 17 TRBJ2-1 TRBD2
CASRDKYSYNEQFF TRBV28 14 TRBJ2-1 -
CASSSSPTLAGEGNEQFF TRBV7-2 18 TRBJ2-1 TRBD2
CASSLRAGGDTQYF TRBV13 14 TRBJ2-3 TRBD2
CASSPRWEVEQYF TRBV7-9 13 TRBJ2-7 -
CASSLVVASGVGNEQFF TRBV7-8 17 TRBJ2-1 -
CSVGVGGPYNEQFF TRBV29-1 14 TRBJ2-1 TRBD2
CASSLMAGDTYEQYF TRBV11-1 15 TRBJ2-7 -
CASSSGLAIQQYF TRBV5-1 13 TRBJ2-7 TRBD2
CATSRDRQAGSTGELFF TRBV15 17 TRBJ2-2 -
CASNAPTEEKLFF TRBV21-1 13 TRBJ1-4 -
CATSRDLRQETQYF TRBV15 14 TRBJ2-5 -
CASSQYRGAGGYTF TRBV14 14 TRBJ1-2 -
CASSLPGRGGHDGTQYF TRBV7-9 17 TRBJ2-3 TRBD2
CASSVVASGNPYNEQFF TRBV9 17 TRBJ2-1 TRBD2
CASSFNLVEDEQFF TRBV5-1 14 TRBJ2-1 -
CASSLVDSQTEQFF TRBV5-6 14 TRBJ2-1 -
CASSLGGQPNQPQHF TRBV28 15 TRBJ1-5 -
CASSSPSGSPYNEQFF TRBV7-9 16 TRBJ2-1 TRBD2
CASSLEASGYYNEQFF TRBV5-1 16 TRBJ2-1 TRBD2
CASSQVTGGADTQYF TRBV4-1 15 TRBJ2-3 TRBD1
CASSSTSNEQYF TRBV7-8 12 TRBJ2-7 -
CSARGGLIQETQYF TRBV20-1 14 TRBJ2-5 -
CASTSGASGGYEQYF TRBV3-1 15 TRBJ2-7 -
CASSWRSSGITDTQYF TRBV6-2/TRBV6-3 16 TRBJ2-3 TRBD2
CASKGTGGADEQYF TRBV18 14 TRBJ2-7 TRBD1
CASSLLGLNTEAFF TRBV27 14 TRBJ1-1 -
CSVGAGLSSGNTIYF TRBV29-1 15 TRBJ1-3 -
CAWSATYNEQFF TRBV30 12 TRBJ2-1 -
CSADRALGYEQYF TRBV20-1 13 TRBJ2-7 TRBD1
CASSKGSYQPQHF TRBV7-6 13 TRBJ1-5 -
CASSHLAGGRNEQFF TRBV3-1 15 TRBJ2-1 TRBD2